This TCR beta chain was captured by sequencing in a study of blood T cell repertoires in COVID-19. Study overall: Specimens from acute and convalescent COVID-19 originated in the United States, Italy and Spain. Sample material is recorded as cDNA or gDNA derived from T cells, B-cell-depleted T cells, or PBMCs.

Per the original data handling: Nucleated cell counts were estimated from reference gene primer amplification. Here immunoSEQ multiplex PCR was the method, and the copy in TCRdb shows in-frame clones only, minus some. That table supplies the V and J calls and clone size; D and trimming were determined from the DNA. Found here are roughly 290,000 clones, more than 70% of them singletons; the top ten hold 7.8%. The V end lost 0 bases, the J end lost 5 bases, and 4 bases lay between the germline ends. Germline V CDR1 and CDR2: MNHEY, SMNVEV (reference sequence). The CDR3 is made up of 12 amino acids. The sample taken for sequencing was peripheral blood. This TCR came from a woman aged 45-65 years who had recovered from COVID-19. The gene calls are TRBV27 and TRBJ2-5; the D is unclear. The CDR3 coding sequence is TGTGCCAGCAGTTTATCGGGCGAGACCCAGTACTTC. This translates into CASSLSGETQYF.